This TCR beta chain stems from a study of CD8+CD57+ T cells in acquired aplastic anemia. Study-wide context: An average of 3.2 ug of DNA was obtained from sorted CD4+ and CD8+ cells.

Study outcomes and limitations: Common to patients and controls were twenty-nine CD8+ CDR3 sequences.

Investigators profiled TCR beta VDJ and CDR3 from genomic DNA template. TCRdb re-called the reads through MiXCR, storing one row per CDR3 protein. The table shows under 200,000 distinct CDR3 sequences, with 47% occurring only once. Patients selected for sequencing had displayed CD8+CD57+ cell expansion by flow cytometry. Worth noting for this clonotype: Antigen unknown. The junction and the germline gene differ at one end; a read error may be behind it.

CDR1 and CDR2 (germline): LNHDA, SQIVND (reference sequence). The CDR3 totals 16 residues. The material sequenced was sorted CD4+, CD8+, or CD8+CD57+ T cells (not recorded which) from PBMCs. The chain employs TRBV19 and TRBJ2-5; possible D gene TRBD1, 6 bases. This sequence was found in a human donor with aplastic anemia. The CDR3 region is CASEPGTPGDHETQYF. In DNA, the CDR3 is TGTGCCAGTGAGCCCGGGACACCTGGGGACCATGAGACCCAGTACTTC.